This entry lists 9 T cell receptor beta chains sequenced from one sample in a study of T cell responses to AZD1222 COVID-19 vaccine. Only in-frame clones appear in the TCRdb table, and some are missing; sequencing was by immunoSEQ multiplex PCR. Of tens of thousands of clones listed, about 78% are singletons. The sequences come from peripheral blood, collected 28 days after the second AZD1222 dose. These receptor sequences come from an adult who received the AZD1222 COVID-19 vaccine.

The chain recombines TRBV5-1 with TRBJ1-2, with 7 bases aligning to TRBD1. Losses at the gene ends were 4 bases for V and 7 bases for J; bases not matched to a gene: 10. This CDR3 comprises 14 residues. Germline CDR1 and CDR2: SGHRS and YFSETQ. The CDR3 DNA reads TGCGCCAGCAGCCCAGGACAGGCCGGCGGTGGCTACACCTTC. It translates to CASSPGQAGGGYTF.

The gene calls are TRBV28 and TRBJ2-2; possible D gene TRBD1, 6 bases. CDR1 and CDR2 (germline): MDHEN, SYDVKM. The CDR3 contains 15 residues. Trimming shortened V by 2 bases and J by 5 bases, and 12 bases separated the two germline ends. The CDR3 sequence: CASSLGAGETGELFF. CDR3 in DNA: TGTGCCAGCAGTTTAGGGGCAGGGGAAACCGGGGAGCTGTTTTTT.

The CDR3 region has the DNA TGTGCCAGCAGCGGCCTAGCGGGGGGGACCACAGATACGCAGTATTTT. Encoded protein: CASSGLAGGTTDTQYF. The chain combines TRBV5-4 with TRBJ2-3, with 12 bases that match TRBD2. Germline V gene data show CDR1 as SGHNT and CDR2 as YYREEE (reference sequence). V gave up 4 bases and J gave up 2 bases; unmatched junction bases: 5. The CDR3 consists of 16 residues. The full variable domain, completed using reference TRBV5-4 and TRBJ2-3, is ETGVTQSPTHLIKTRGQQVTLRCSSQSGHNTVSWYQQALGQGPQFIFQYYREEENGRGNFPPRFSGLQFPNYSSELNVNALELDDSALYLCASSGLAGGTTDTQYFGPGTRLTVL.

The chain couples TRBV24-1 to TRBJ2-3; D possibly matches TRBD1 or TRBD2 (5 bases each). V lost 0 bases and J lost 2, with 8 bases in between. Germline lookup yields CDR1 KGHDR and CDR2 SFDVKD. The length of the CDR3 is 15 residues. The CDR3 DNA reads TGTGCCACCAGTGATTTGGGGGGTGACACAGATACGCAGTATTTT. This translates into CATSDLGGDTDTQYF.

This rearrangement joins TRBV15 to TRBJ2-1; D is unresolved. The V gene's germline CDR1 is LNHNV and CDR2 YYDKDF (reference sequence). Trimming stripped 5 bases from V and 6 bases from J, with 17 bases between. There are 15 residues in the CDR3. In DNA form, the CDR3 reads TGTGCCACCAGCTCCCCTCAGGTCCGCGCCAATGAGCAGTTCTTC. It yields the protein CATSSPQVRANEQFF.

This chain links TRBV9 with TRBJ1-5; D is undetermined. Germline loops: CDR1 SGDLS, CDR2 YYNGEE. V dropped 1 base and J dropped 6 bases, with 11 bases sitting between them. The length of the CDR3 is 14 residues. This CDR3 reads CASSVSGVGQPQHF. The CDR3 DNA follows: TGTGCCAGCAGCGTAAGCGGGGTAGGTCAGCCCCAGCATTTT.

The chain employs TRBV4-3 and TRBJ2-3, with TRBD2 matching 11 bases. Germline CDR1 LGHNA, CDR2 YSLEER. The CDR3 length is 17 residues. After removal of 0 bases from V and 6 bases from J, the junction contained 8 bases not matched to a gene. For the CDR3, the DNA is TGCGCCAGCAGCCAAGAACTAGCGGGAGAGGGTAGGGATACGCAGTATTTT. This sequence encodes CASSQELAGEGRDTQYF.

V is TRBV7-6 and J is TRBJ1-2, with TRBD1 matching 8 bases. Germline V CDR1 and CDR2: SGHVS, FNYEAQ. The CDR3 consists of 14 residues. V lost 8 bases to trimming and J lost 3 bases; unmatched junction nucleotides: 8. DNA for the CDR3: TGTGCCAGCCGTTCCCCGGGACAGGACTATGGCTACACCTTC. Its translation is CASRSPGQDYGYTF. The full variable domain, completed using reference TRBV7-6 and TRBJ1-2, is GAGVSQSPRYKVTKRGQDVALRCDPISGHVSLYWYRQALGQGPEFLTYFNYEAQQDKSGLPNDRFSAERPEGSISTLTIQRTEQRDSAMYRCASRSPGQDYGYTFGSGTRLTVV.

This sequence joins TRBV5-6 and TRBJ1-2; D not resolved. The CDR3 length is 12 residues. Germline V gene sequence: CDR1 SGHDT, CDR2 YYEEEE. V shed 0 bases and J shed 5 bases, with 5 bases lying between them. The CDR3 DNA is TGTGCCAGCAGCTTGGATGGATATGGCTACACCTTC. Translated, it gives CASSLDGYGYTF.